A single sample is the source of the 28 T cell receptor beta chains below, sequenced in a study of T cell responses to AZD1222 COVID-19 vaccine. The protocol was immunoSEQ multiplex PCR, while the TCRdb copy is restricted to in-frame clones and leaves out a portion. The sample consists of 150,000 to 200,000 clones, around 92% of them appearing once. This specimen was peripheral blood, taken on day 0 of AZD1222 vaccination. These receptor sequences come from an adult in good health.

This clone was detected once. The chain recombines TRBV6-1 with TRBJ1-4, with a possible D match to TRBD1 (6 bases). The germline V and J ends were trimmed by 2 bases and 2 bases, with 12 bases remaining between them. Germline V gene sequence: CDR1 MNHNS, CDR2 SASEGT. The CDR3 covers 16 residues. This CDR3 reads CASSERPGGTNEKLFF. Here the CDR3 DNA reads TGTGCCAGCAGTGAACGTCCCGGGGGCACTAATGAAAAACTGTTTTTT.

This sequence joins TRBV6-5 and TRBJ1-5; D might be TRBD1 (5 bases). The ends were cut back, 6 bases at V and 3 bases at J, with 12 bases in the middle. Germline V gene data show CDR1 as MNHEY and CDR2 as SVGAGI. The CDR3 consists of 14 residues. In DNA, the CDR3 is TGTGCCAGCAGGGGGTGGGGGAACAATCAGCCCCAGCATTTT. Translated, it gives CASRGWGNNQPQHF.

V gene TRBV27 combines with J gene TRBJ1-2; D gene uncertain. Germline V lookup: CDR1 MNHEY, CDR2 SMNVEV (reference sequence). The V gene lost 3 bases and the J gene lost 8 bases, with 16 bases spanning the gap. CDR3 length: 14 amino acids. CDR3 DNA: TGTGCCAGCAGTTTTCGGGGTGCAGGATTCGGCTACACCTTC. Translated, it gives CASSFRGAGFGYTF.

V and J are TRBV10-1 and TRBJ2-1; D call uncertain. CDR3 size: 14 residues. Germline lookup yields CDR1 WNHNN and CDR2 SYGVQD (reference sequence). V was clipped by 2 bases and J by 7 bases, with 12 bases between them. The CDR3 DNA sequence: TGCGCCAGCAGTGAGGGACCTAACCGGAATGAGCAGTTCTTC. This sequence encodes CASSEGPNRNEQFF.

This chain uses TRBV7-2 with TRBJ2-3, with 12 bases matching TRBD2. V was pared by 7 bases and J by 5 bases, with 7 bases of the junction left unmatched. The CDR3 runs to 15 residues. Germline V lookup: CDR1 SGHTA, CDR2 FQGNSA. CDR3 amino acids: CASISSGRAVDTQYF. The CDR3 DNA sequence: TGTGCCAGCATCTCTAGCGGGAGGGCCGTAGATACGCAGTATTTT.

V gene TRBV2 combines with J gene TRBJ1-2, with D unresolved. The V end was cut by 9 bases, the J end by 4 bases, with 15 bases between. The CDR3 loop spans 13 amino acids. Germline CDR1 SNHLY, CDR2 FYNNEI. The CDR3 region is CARKLVLGYGYTF. The CDR3 DNA reads as TGTGCCAGAAAGCTTGTACTAGGCTATGGCTACACCTTC.

V usage is TRBV3-1 (or the pseudogene TRBV3-2) and J usage is TRBJ1-1; D is undetermined. Germline-derived CDR1 and CDR2 are LGHDT and YNNKEL (reference sequence). The CDR3 contains 13 residues. The V end was cut by 1 base, the J end by 5 bases, with 8 bases between. The CDR3 reads CASSQVRGTEAFF. The CDR3 DNA reads TGTGCCAGCAGCCAAGTGAGAGGGACTGAAGCTTTCTTT.

The gene calls are TRBV20-1 and TRBJ1-5; D is perhaps TRBD1 (5 bases). The germline CDR1 and CDR2 sequences are DFQATT and SNEGSKA (reference sequence). This CDR3 is built from 14 residues. Between the trimmed V and J ends, which lost 3 bases and 4 bases, there was a span of 13 bases. CDR3 DNA: TGCAGTGCTAGTCGGCCGACAGATAATCAGCCCCAGCATTTT. Its protein is CSASRPTDNQPQHF.

The chain combines TRBV2 with TRBJ2-7, with D unresolved. This CDR3 is built from 14 residues. Germline V CDR1 and CDR2: SNHLY, FYNNEI. The V and J ends lost 7 bases and 0 bases respectively, with 13 bases between them. The CDR3 DNA sequence: TGTGCCAGCATTGCCGAGACCTACTCCTACGAGCAGTACTTC. Amino acid sequence: CASIAETYSYEQYF.

The J gene is TRBJ1-1, the V gene TRBV4-1, with D hard to call. CDR1 and CDR2 from the germline V gene are MGHRA and YSYEKL. The CDR3 has 18 residues. V shed 1 base and J shed 1 base, with 19 bases lying between them. For the CDR3, the DNA is TGCGCCAGCAGCCAAGCAAAGTTAACAGCGGTGGGGAACACTGAAGCTTTCTTT. This sequence encodes CASSQAKLTAVGNTEAFF.

Turning to this clone: At the DNA level, this CDR3 is encoded by other sequences in the same sample as well. V gene TRBV27 combines with J gene TRBJ1-5; D is unresolved. The CDR3 loop spans 15 amino acids. The germline CDR1 and CDR2 sequences are MNHEY and SMNVEV (reference sequence). Trimming stripped 0 bases from V and 0 bases from J, with 6 bases between. DNA of the CDR3: TGTGCCAGCAGTTTATCAGGGTATAGCAATCAGCCCCAGCATTTT. As protein: CASSLSGYSNQPQHF.

The J gene is TRBJ2-1, the V gene TRBV9, with D possibly TRBD1 on 5 matching bases. Germline V gene sequence: CDR1 SGDLS, CDR2 YYNGEE. CDR3 size: 13 residues. Trimming stripped 4 bases from V and 6 bases from J, with 11 bases between. CDR3 region: CASSTGQANEQFF. The CDR3 nucleotides are TGTGCCAGCAGCACCGGACAAGCCAATGAGCAGTTCTTC.

This clone showed up just a few times. The genes are TRBV3-1 (or the pseudogene TRBV3-2) and TRBJ1-1, with 7 bases lining up with TRBD1. The CDR3 is 15 residues long. Per the germline V gene, CDR1 is LGHDT and CDR2 is YNNKEL (reference sequence). J lost 10 bases, V lost 1 base, and 12 bases had no gene match. CDR3 loop: CASSQVGGANGRAFF. DNA for the CDR3: TGTGCCAGCAGCCAAGTAGGGGGCGCGAATGGAAGAGCTTTCTTT.

The rearrangement links TRBV30 to TRBJ1-5, with 7 bases matching TRBD1. V was pared by 2 bases and J by 2 bases, with 6 bases of the junction left unmatched. The CDR3 has 15 residues. Germline V gives CDR1 GTSNPN, CDR2 SVGIG (reference sequence). CDR3 loop: CAWSRQGSGNQPQHF. DNA of the CDR3: TGTGCCTGGAGTCGACAGGGATCCGGCAATCAGCCCCAGCATTTT.

This rearrangement joins TRBV4-1 to TRBJ1-6; D is undetermined. CDR1 and CDR2 from the germline V gene are MGHRA and YSYEKL. Trimming took 1 base from V and 7 from J, leaving 11 bases between them. The CDR3 has 15 residues. The CDR3 sequence: CASSQAAVINSPLHF. In DNA form, the CDR3 reads TGCGCCAGCAGCCAAGCCGCAGTGATAAATTCACCCCTCCACTTT.

This clone was recorded only once. CDR3 loop: CASSRSGGHEKLFF. CDR3 bases: TGCGCCAGCAGCCGATCAGGGGGTCATGAAAAACTGTTTTTT. The chain couples TRBV5-1 to TRBJ1-4; 7 bases line up with TRBD1. CDR3 length equals 14 residues. Germline V gene data show CDR1 as SGHRS and CDR2 as YFSETQ. Trimming cost V 4 bases and J 6 bases; bases outside gene matches: 6.

The chain links TRBV19 to TRBJ1-1; the match to TRBD1 covers 8 bases. CDR1 and CDR2 from the germline V gene are LNHDA and SQIVND (reference sequence). The ends lost 7 bases at V and 5 bases at J; junction bases unmatched: 6. There are 13 residues in the CDR3. The CDR3 here is CASNRGSRTEAFF. The CDR3 DNA reads as TGTGCCAGTAACAGGGGGAGCAGGACTGAAGCTTTCTTT.

The genes are TRBV5-4 and TRBJ1-2; D is undetermined. The length of the CDR3 is 13 residues. Germline CDR1 and CDR2: SGHNT and YYREEE (reference sequence). V was pared by 2 bases and J by 0 bases, with 5 bases between. In DNA, the CDR3 is TGTGCCAGCAGCTTCGCCACTAACTATGGCTACACCTTC. Its protein is CASSFATNYGYTF.

The chain links TRBV5-4 to TRBJ1-3; TRBD1 is a possible D gene (6 bases). Trimming took off 2 bases at V and 4 bases at J, with 10 bases between the two ends. Looked up from germline, CDR1 is SGHNT and CDR2 is YYREEE (reference sequence). CDR3 size: 14 residues. Written as DNA, the CDR3 is TGTGCCAGCAGCTTCGGGGGCTTCGGAAACACCATATATTTT. Encoded protein: CASSFGGFGNTIYF.

This chain links TRBV5-1 with TRBJ2-1; D gene unclear. V lost 4 bases and J lost 3, with 8 bases in between. CDR3 length equals 13 residues. CDR1 and CDR2 from the germline V gene are SGHRS and YFSETQ. In DNA, the CDR3 is TGCGCCAGCAGCATTACGAACTACAATGAGCAGTTCTTC. This codes for CASSITNYNEQFF.

V gene TRBV12-3 or TRBV12-4 combines with J gene TRBJ2-3; D is uncertain. V was trimmed by 2 bases and J by 14 bases, leaving 11 bases between them. The CDR3 has 11 residues. The CDR3 coding sequence is TGTGCCAGCAGTTTAAGTAGCTCGAGGTATTTT. This sequence encodes CASSLSSSRYF.

The rearrangement links TRBV15 to TRBJ1-3; TRBD1 is a possible D gene (5 bases). This CDR3 spans 16 amino acids. CDR1 and CDR2 (germline): LNHNV, YYDKDF (reference sequence). V shed 0 bases and J shed 0 bases, with 9 bases lying between them. CDR3 nucleotide sequence: TGTGCCACCAGCAGAGATCCTAGGGGCTCTGGAAACACCATATATTTT. This encodes CATSRDPRGSGNTIYF.

The chain carries TRBV2 and TRBJ2-3; D is undetermined. This CDR3 has 12 residues. The germline V gene encodes CDR1 SNHLY and CDR2 FYNNEI. The ends were cut back, 6 bases at V and 4 bases at J, with 8 bases in the middle. In DNA form, the CDR3 reads TGTGCCAGCAGGACTGGTTCAGATACGCAGTATTTT. It translates to CASRTGSDTQYF.

The V call is TRBV28, the J call TRBJ1-6; 7 nucleotides agree with TRBD1. CDR3 length: 18 amino acids. Germline loops: CDR1 MDHEN, CDR2 SYDVKM. V shed 5 bases, J shed 8 bases, and the junction held 18 bases outside the gene matches. The CDR3 nucleotides are TGTGCCAGCAGTCGCGTCAATCCAGGGGGTCTTCCGGATTCACCCCTCCACTTT. The encoded protein is CASSRVNPGGLPDSPLHF.

This clone was picked up a small number of times. The genes are TRBV30 and TRBJ2-3; weak D call: TRBD1 (5 bases). Germline CDR1 GTSNPN, CDR2 SVGIG (reference sequence). The CDR3 spans 13 residues. V was trimmed by 3 bases and J by 2 bases, leaving 9 bases between them. This CDR3 is CAWSQGFTDTQYF. CDR3 in DNA: TGTGCCTGGAGCCAGGGATTCACAGATACGCAGTATTTT.

In the case of this clone: This same CDR3 is encoded by further DNA sequences in the sample. This chain joins TRBV6-5 and TRBJ1-1; D may be TRBD1 (5 bases). This CDR3 has 12 residues. V gave up 7 bases and J gave up 1 base, with 7 bases separating them. Germline values: CDR1 MNHEY, CDR2 SVGAGI. The CDR3, as DNA: TGTGCCAGCAAGCAGGGGAACACTGAAGCTTTCTTT. The encoded protein is CASKQGNTEAFF.

V is TRBV27 and J is TRBJ2-7; 13 bases fit TRBD2. CDR3 size: 17 residues. Germline CDR1 is MNHEY and CDR2 is SMNVEV (reference sequence). V shed 1 base and J 6 bases; nucleotides not matched to a gene: 9. CDR3 residues: CASSLFTSGRGGSEQYF. In DNA, the CDR3 is TGTGCCAGCAGTTTATTCACTAGCGGGAGGGGAGGCTCCGAGCAGTACTTC.

The J gene is TRBJ1-2, the V gene TRBV30, with D maybe TRBD1 (5 bases). The V gene lost 6 bases and the J gene lost 4 bases, with 12 bases spanning the gap. Germline-derived CDR1 and CDR2 are GTSNPN and SVGIG (reference sequence). CDR3 length equals 12 residues. The CDR3 spells CACRQGGYGYTF. CDR3 DNA: TGTGCCTGCCGGCAGGGCGGCTATGGCTACACCTTC. Looking up the rest from reference TRBV30 and TRBJ1-2 gives the full variable domain: SQTIHQWPATLVQPVGSPLSLECTVEGTSNPNLYWYRQAAGRGLQLLFYSVGIGQISSEVPQNLSASRPQDRQFILSSKKLLLSDSGFYLCACRQGGYGYTFGSGTRLTVV.